These T cell receptor beta chains were read from a single sample in a study of T cells in Graves' hyperthyroidism and ophthalmopathy. MiXCR, applied by TCRdb to the multiplex PCR reads, yields one record per CDR3 protein. The repertoire holds around 500,000 distinct CDR3 sequences, with 13% to 15% as singletons. Sequencing used blood. Receptors were obtained from a woman aged 18-35 years with Graves' hyperthyroidism. CDR3s include the opening cysteine and the closing phenylalanine or tryptophan. Fields, in order: J gene, clone size, V gene, D gene, CDR3 protein, CDR3 DNA. The D gene is left open where the match is weak. Size is stated for part of the rows, as once, few or many counts, or as a class when the clone is expanded.

J gene: TRBJ2-1; clone size: NA; V gene: TRBV6-2/TRBV6-3; D gene: NA; CDR3 protein: CASSYSTPSSYNEQFF; CDR3 DNA: TGTGCCAGCAGTTACTCCACCCCTAGCTCCTACAATGAGCAGTTCTTC
J gene: TRBJ2-1; clone size: few; V gene: TRBV3-1; D gene: TRBD2; CDR3 protein: CASSQDSGIYNEQFF; CDR3 DNA: TGTGCCAGCAGCCAAGACAGCGGGATCTACAATGAGCAGTTCTTC
J gene: TRBJ1-5; clone size: many; V gene: TRBV20-1; D gene: NA; CDR3 protein: CSARDDSGKDQPQHF; CDR3 DNA: TGCAGTGCTAGAGATGATTCCGGAAAAGATCAGCCCCAGCATTTT
J gene: TRBJ1-3; clone size: NA; V gene: TRBV19; D gene: NA; CDR3 protein: CASRPSYRAGNTIYF; CDR3 DNA: TGTGCCAGCCGGCCCTCTTACAGGGCTGGAAACACCATATACTTT
J gene: TRBJ2-3; clone size: many; V gene: TRBV30; D gene: TRBD1; CDR3 protein: CAWDLQGEVDTQYF; CDR3 DNA: TGTGCCTGGGATTTACAGGGGGAGGTAGATACGCAGTATTTT
J gene: TRBJ1-5; clone size: many; V gene: TRBV6-1; D gene: NA; CDR3 protein: CASSEERLVNQPQHF; CDR3 DNA: TGTGCCAGCAGTGAAGAACGGCTAGTCAATCAGCCCCAGCATTTT
J gene: TRBJ1-4; clone size: many; V gene: TRBV30; D gene: TRBD1; CDR3 protein: CAWSPFPGQGDEKLFF; CDR3 DNA: TGTGCCTGGAGCCCATTTCCGGGACAGGGAGATGAAAAACTGTTTTTT
J gene: TRBJ2-5; clone size: few; V gene: TRBV6-2/TRBV6-3; D gene: TRBD1; CDR3 protein: CASSQDRGPGETQYF; CDR3 DNA: TGTGCCAGCAGCCAAGACAGGGGGCCGGGAGAGACCCAGTACTTC
J gene: TRBJ2-5; clone size: many; V gene: TRBV4-1; D gene: NA; CDR3 protein: CASTQDQGQETQYF; CDR3 DNA: TGCGCCAGCACCCAAGATCAGGGCCAAGAGACCCAGTACTTC
J gene: TRBJ1-1; clone size: many; V gene: TRBV30; D gene: NA; CDR3 protein: CAWSQIDRYTEAFF; CDR3 DNA: TGTGCCTGGAGTCAGATAGACAGATACACTGAAGCTTTCTTT
J gene: TRBJ2-5; clone size: NA; V gene: TRBV18; D gene: TRBD2; CDR3 protein: CASSPPPGTSGKKETQYF; CDR3 DNA: TGTGCCAGCTCACCTCCCCCCGGGACTAGCGGGAAAAAAGAGACCCAGTACTTC
J gene: TRBJ1-1; clone size: many; V gene: TRBV12-3/TRBV12-4; D gene: NA; CDR3 protein: CASSGTAEAFF; CDR3 DNA: TGTGCCAGCAGTGGGACGGCTGAAGCTTTCTTT
J gene: TRBJ1-1; clone size: few; V gene: TRBV5-1; D gene: NA; CDR3 protein: CASSRRQGSGTEAFF; CDR3 DNA: TGCGCCAGCAGCCGCCGCCAGGGTTCTGGCACTGAAGCTTTCTTT
J gene: TRBJ2-1; clone size: few; V gene: TRBV12-3/TRBV12-4; D gene: NA; CDR3 protein: CASSTYSEQFF; CDR3 DNA: TGTGCCAGCAGTACATACTCCGAGCAGTTCTTC
J gene: TRBJ1-6; clone size: NA; V gene: TRBV2; D gene: NA; CDR3 protein: CASITATNSPLHF; CDR3 DNA: TGTGCCAGCATCACAGCTACTAATTCACCCCTCCACTTT